This T cell receptor beta chain derives from a study of shared clonotypes between healthy human individuals. This CDR3 comprises 16 residues. V lost 2 bases and J lost 2; bases outside the gene matches: 4. Germline CDR1 reads SGHTS; CDR2 reads YDEGEE. The naive CD8 population came from CD45RO-negative cells selected for CCR7, without terminally differentiated effector memory CD45RA+ cells. Study donors comprised healthy, HIV-negative adults devoid of recent acute infection or vaccination. Here immunoSEQ multiplex PCR was the method, and the copy in TCRdb shows in-frame clones only, minus some. Among approximately 600,000 clones listed, approximately 95% were seen once.

The chain links TRBV5-8 to TRBJ2-2; 9 bases match TRBD1. The sequencing input was naive CD8+ T cells sorted from blood. The source is a woman aged 25 to 45 in good health. CDR3 protein: CASSLWTGVNTGELFF. The CDR3 DNA reads TGTGCCAGCAGCTTATGGACAGGGGTTAACACCGGGGAGCTGTTTTTT.